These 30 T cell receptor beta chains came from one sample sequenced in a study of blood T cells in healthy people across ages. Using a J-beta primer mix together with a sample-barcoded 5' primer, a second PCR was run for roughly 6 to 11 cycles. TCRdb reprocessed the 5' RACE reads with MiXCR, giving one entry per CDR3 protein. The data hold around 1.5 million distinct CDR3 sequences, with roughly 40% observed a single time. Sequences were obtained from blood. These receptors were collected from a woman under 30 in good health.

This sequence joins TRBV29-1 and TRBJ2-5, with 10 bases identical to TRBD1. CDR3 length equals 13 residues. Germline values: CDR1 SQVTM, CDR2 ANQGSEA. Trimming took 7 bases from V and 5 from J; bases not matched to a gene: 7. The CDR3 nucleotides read TGCAGCGGACAGGGGGCAGGCTACGAGACCCAGTACTTC. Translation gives CSGQGAGYETQYF.

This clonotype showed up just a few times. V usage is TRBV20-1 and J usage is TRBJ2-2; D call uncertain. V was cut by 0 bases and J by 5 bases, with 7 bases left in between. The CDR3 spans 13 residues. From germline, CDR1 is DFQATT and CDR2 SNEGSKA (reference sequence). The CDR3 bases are TGCAGTGCTAGAGATCCGAGTACCGGGGAGCTGTTTTTT. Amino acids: CSARDPSTGELFF.

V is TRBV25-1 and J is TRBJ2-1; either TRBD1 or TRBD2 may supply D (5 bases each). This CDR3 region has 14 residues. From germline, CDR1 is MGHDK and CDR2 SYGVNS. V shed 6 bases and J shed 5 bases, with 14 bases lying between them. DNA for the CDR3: TGTGCCAGCAGGATGGGGACCCTCAACAATGAGCAGTTCTTC. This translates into CASRMGTLNNEQFF.

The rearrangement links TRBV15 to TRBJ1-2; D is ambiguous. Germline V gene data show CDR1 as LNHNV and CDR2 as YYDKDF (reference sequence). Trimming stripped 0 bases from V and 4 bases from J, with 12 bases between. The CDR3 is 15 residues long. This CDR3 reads CATSRDTRGIYGYTF. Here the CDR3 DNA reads TGTGCCACCAGCAGAGATACTCGGGGAATCTATGGCTACACCTTC.

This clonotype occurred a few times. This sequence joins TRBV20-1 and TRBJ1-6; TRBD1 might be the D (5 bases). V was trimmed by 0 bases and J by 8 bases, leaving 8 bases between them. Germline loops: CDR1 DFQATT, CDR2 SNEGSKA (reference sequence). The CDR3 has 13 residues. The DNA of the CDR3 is TGCAGTGCTAGAGATGGGGGTTATTCACCCCTCCACTTT. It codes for CSARDGGYSPLHF.

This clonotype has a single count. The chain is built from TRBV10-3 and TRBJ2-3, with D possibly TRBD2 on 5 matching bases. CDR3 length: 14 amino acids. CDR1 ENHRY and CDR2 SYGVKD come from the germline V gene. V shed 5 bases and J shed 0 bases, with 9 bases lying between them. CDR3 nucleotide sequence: TGTGCCATCAGTCCGGGGTCTAGCACAGATACGCAGTATTTT. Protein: CAISPGSSTDTQYF.

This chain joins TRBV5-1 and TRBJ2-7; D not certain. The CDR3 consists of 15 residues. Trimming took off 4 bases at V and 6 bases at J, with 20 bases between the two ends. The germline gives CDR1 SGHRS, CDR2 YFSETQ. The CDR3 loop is CASSLTSGSHSEQYF. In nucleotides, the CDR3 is TGCGCCAGCAGCCTAACGTCCGGGTCCCACTCCGAGCAGTACTTC.

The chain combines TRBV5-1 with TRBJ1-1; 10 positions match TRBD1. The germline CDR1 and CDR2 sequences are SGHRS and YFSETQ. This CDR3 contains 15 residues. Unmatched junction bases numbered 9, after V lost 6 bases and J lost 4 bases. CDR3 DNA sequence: TGCGCCAGCACCCCCGCCGGGACAGGGGTCACTGAAGCTTTCTTT. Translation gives CASTPAGTGVTEAFF.

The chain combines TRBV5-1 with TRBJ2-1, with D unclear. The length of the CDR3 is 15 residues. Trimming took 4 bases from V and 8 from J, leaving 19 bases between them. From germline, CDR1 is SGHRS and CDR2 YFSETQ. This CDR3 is CASSPRADKTDEQFF. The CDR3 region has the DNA TGCGCCAGCAGCCCAAGGGCCGATAAAACGGATGAGCAGTTCTTC.

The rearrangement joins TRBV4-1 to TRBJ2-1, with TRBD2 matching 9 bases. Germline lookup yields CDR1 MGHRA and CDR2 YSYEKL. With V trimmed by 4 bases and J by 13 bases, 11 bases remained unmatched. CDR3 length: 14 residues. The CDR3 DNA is TGCGCCAGCAGCCGCGGACTAGCGATAGAGACCCAGTTCTTC. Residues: CASSRGLAIETQFF.

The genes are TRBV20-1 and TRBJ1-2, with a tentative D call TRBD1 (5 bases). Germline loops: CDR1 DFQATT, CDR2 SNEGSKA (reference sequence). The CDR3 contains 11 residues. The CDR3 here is CRPGGGYGYTF. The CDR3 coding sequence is TGCAGGCCGGGGGGGGGCTATGGCTACACCTTC.

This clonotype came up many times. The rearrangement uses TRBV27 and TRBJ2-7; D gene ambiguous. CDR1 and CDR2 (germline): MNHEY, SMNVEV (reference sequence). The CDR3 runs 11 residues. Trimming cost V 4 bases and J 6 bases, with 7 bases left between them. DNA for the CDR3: TGTGCCAGCAGTTCCCCTGGCGAGCAGTACTTC. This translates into CASSSPGEQYF.

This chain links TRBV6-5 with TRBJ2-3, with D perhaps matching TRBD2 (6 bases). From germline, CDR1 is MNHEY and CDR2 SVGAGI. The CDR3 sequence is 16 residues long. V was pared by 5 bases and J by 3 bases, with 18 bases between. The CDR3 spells CASSPRRDRTTDTQYF. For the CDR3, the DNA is TGTGCCAGCAGTCCAAGGAGGGATAGGACGACAGATACGCAGTATTTT.

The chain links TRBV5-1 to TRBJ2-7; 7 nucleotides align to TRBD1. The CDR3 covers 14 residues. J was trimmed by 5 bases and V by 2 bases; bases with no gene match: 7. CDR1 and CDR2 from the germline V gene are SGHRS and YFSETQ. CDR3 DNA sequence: TGCGCCAGCAGCTTCACAGGGGATGCAGACGAGCAGTACTTC. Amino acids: CASSFTGDADEQYF.

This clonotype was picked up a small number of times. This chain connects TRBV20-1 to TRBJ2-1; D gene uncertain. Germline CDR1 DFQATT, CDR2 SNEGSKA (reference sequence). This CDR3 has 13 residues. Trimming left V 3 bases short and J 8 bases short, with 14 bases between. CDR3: CSARKLRRDEQFF. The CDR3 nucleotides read TGCAGTGCTAGGAAATTGCGGCGCGATGAGCAGTTCTTC.

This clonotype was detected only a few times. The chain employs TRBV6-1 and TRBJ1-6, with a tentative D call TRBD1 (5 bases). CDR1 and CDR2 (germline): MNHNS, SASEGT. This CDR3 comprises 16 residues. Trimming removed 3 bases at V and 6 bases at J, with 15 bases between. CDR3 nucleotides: TGTGCCAGCAGTGATAATCAGGGTAGGGCTAATTCACCCCTCCACTTT. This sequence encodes CASSDNQGRANSPLHF.

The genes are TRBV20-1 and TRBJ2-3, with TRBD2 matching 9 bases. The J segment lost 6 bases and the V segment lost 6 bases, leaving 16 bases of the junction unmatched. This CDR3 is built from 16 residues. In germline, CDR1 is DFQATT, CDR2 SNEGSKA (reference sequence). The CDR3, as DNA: TGCAGTGCCAAAGTCGGGTGGCGGGGGGGCTTGGATACGCAGTATTTT. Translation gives CSAKVGWRGGLDTQYF.

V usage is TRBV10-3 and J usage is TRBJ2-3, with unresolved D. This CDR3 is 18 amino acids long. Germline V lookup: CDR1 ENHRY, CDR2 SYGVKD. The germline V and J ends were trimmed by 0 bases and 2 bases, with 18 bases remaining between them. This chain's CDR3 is CAISESSVGRAYTDTQYF. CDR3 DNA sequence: TGTGCCATCAGTGAGTCTTCCGTTGGCCGAGCCTACACAGATACGCAGTATTTT.

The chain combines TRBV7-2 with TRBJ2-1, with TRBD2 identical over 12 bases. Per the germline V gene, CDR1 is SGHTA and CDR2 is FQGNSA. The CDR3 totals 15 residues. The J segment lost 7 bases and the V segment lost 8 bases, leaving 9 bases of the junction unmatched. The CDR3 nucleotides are TGTGCCAGCCGGGGTATTCTAGCGGGGGGGAATGAGCAGTTCTTC. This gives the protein CASRGILAGGNEQFF. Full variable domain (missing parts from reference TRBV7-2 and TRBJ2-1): GAGVSQSPSNKVTEKGKDVELRCDPISGHTALYWYRQSLGQGLEFLIYFQGNSAPDKSGLPSDRFSAERTGGSVSTLTIQRTQQEDSAVYLCASRGILAGGNEQFFGPGTRLTVL.

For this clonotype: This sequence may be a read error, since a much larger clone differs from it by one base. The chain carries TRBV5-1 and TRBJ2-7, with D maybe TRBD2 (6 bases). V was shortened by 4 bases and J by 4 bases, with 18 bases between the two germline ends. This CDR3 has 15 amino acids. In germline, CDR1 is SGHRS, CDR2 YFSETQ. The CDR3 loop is CASSPGGDVIYEQYF. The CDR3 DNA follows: TGCGCCAGCAGCCCAGGCGGGGACGTTATTTACGAGCAGTACTTC.

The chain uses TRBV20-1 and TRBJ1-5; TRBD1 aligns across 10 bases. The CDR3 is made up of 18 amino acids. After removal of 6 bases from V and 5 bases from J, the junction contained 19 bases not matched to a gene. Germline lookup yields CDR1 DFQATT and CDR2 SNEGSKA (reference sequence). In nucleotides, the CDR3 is TGCAGTGCCCCACGGACCGGGACAGGGGATAGTTCGGATCAGCCCCAGCATTTT. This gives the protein CSAPRTGTGDSSDQPQHF.

In nucleotides, the CDR3 is TGTGCCAGCAGTAAGGGACTAGCGGGGGTGCCCGGTGAGCAGTTCTTC. Amino acids: CASSKGLAGVPGEQFF. V gene TRBV3-1 combines with J gene TRBJ2-1; 14 bases are a match to TRBD2. The CDR3 sequence is 16 residues long. Germline values: CDR1 LGHDT, CDR2 YNNKEL (reference sequence). Unmatched junction bases numbered 10, after V lost 6 bases and J lost 9 bases.

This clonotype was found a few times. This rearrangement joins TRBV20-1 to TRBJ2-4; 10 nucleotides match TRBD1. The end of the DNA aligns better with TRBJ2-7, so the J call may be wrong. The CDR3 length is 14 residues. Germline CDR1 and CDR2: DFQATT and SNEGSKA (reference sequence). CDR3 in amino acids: CSARRGTGADEQYF. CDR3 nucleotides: TGCAGTGCTAGACGCGGGACAGGGGCGGACGAGCAGTACTTC.

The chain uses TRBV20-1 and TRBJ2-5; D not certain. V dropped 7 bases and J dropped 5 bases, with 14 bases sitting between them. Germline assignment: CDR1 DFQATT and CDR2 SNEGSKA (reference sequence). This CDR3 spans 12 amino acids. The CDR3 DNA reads TGCAGTGTTGGCGAGTTAGGGGAGACCCAGTACTTC. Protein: CSVGELGETQYF.

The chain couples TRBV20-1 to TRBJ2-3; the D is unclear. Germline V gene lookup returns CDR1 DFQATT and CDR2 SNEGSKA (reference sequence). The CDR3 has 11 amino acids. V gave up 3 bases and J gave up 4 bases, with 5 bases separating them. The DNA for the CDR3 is TGCAGTGCTAGTAGAGCAGATACGCAGTATTTT. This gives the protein CSASRADTQYF.

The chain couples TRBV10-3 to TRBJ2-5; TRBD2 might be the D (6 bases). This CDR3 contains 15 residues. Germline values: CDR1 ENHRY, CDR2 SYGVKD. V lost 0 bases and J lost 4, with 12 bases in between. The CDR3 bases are TGTGCCATCAGTGAGTCAGGAGAAGCGGGAGAGACCCAGTACTTC. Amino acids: CAISESGEAGETQYF.

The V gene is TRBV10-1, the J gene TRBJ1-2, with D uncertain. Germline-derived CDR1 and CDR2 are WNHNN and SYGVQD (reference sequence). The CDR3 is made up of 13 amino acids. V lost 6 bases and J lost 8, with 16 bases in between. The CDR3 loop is CASSRTVLGGYTF. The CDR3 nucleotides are TGCGCCAGCAGCCGGACGGTTCTCGGGGGCTACACCTTC.

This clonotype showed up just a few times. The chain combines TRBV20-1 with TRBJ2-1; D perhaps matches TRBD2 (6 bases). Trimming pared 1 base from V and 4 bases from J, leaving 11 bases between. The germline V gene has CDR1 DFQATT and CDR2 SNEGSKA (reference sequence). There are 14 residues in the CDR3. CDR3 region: CSARGGVEYNEQFF. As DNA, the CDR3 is TGCAGTGCTAGAGGGGGGGTAGAATACAATGAGCAGTTCTTC.

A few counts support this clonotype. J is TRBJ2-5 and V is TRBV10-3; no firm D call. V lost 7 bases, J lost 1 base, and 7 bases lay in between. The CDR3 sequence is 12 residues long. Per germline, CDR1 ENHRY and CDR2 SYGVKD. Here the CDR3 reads CAIKSVQETQYF. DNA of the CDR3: TGTGCCATCAAGAGCGTCCAAGAGACCCAGTACTTC.

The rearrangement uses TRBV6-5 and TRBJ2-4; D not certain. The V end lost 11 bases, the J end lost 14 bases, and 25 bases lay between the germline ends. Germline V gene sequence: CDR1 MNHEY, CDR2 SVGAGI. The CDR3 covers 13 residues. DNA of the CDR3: TGTGCCGCCCGACCTTCCGGTTTGGGCGATGAGTACTTC. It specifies CAARPSGLGDEYF.